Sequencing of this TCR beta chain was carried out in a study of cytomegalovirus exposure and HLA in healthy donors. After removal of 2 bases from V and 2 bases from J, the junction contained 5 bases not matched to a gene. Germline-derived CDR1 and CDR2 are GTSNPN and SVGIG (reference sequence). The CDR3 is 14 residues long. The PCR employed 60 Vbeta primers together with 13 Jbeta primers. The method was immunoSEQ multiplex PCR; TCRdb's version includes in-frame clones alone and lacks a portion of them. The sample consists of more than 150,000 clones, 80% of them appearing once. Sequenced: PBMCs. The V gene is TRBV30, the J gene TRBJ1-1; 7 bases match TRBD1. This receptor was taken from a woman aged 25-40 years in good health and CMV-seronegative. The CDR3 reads CAWSPGQVNTEAFF. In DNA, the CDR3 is TGTGCCTGGAGTCCCGGACAGGTAAACACTGAAGCTTTCTTT.